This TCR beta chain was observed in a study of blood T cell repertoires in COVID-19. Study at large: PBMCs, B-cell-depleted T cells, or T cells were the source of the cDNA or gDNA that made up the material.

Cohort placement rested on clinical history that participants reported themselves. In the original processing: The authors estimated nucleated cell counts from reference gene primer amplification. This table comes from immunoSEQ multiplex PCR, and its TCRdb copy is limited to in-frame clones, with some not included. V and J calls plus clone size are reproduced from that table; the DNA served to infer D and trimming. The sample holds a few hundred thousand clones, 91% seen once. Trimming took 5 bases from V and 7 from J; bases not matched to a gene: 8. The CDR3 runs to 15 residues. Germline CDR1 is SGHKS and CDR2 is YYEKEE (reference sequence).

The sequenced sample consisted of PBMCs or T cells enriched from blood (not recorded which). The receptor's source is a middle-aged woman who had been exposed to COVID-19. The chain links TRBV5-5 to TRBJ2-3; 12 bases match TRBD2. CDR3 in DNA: TGTGCCAGCAGATGGGGGGGACTAGCGGGCCATACGCAGTATTTT. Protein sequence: CASRWGGLAGHTQYF.